A single TCR beta chain is shown here with its context. The record originates from a study of blood T cell repertoires in COVID-19. As for the study in general: COVID-19 samples, acute and convalescent, were from the United States, Italy and Spain. From T cells, B-cell-depleted T cells, or PBMCs came the material, which was cDNA or gDNA.

Per the original methods: Reference gene primers were amplified, and this amplification served to estimate nucleated cell counts. This table comes from immunoSEQ multiplex PCR, and its TCRdb copy is limited to in-frame clones, with some not included. V, J and clone size reflect that table, while D and trimming were determined from the DNA. The sample contains 100,000 to 120,000 clones, 60% to 80% of which appear only once. Germline CDR1 DFQATT, CDR2 SNEGSKA (reference sequence). Germline trimming cut 3 bases from V and 5 bases from J; bases unmatched to any gene: 13. This CDR3 has 16 residues. The sequenced sample consisted of peripheral blood. The source is a woman of 80 years or more with active or convalescent COVID-19. The gene calls are TRBV20-1 and TRBJ2-1, with 7 nucleotides matching TRBD2. In nucleotides, the CDR3 is TGCAGTGCTAGTAGCTCTCTAGCGGTGACGAACAATGAGCAGTTCTTC. Amino acid sequence: CSASSSLAVTNNEQFF.